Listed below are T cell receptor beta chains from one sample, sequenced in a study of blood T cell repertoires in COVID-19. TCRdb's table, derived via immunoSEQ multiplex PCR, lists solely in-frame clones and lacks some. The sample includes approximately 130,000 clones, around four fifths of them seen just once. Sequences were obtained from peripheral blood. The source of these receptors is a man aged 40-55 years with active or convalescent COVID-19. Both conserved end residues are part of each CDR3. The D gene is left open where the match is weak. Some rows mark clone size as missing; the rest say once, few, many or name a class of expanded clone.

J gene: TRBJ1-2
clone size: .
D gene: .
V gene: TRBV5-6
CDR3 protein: CASSSQGSNYGYTF
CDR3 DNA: TGTGCCAGCAGCTCGCAGGGGTCTAACTATGGCTACACCTTC

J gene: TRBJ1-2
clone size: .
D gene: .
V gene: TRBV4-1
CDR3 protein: CASSQDWPGVGRGYTF
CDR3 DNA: TGCGCCAGCAGCCAAGATTGGCCAGGGGTAGGAAGGGGCTACACCTTC

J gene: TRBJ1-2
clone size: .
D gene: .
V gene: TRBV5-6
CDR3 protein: CASSLAHQGIYGYTF
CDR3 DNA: TGTGCCAGCAGCTTAGCCCACCAGGGGATCTATGGCTACACCTTC

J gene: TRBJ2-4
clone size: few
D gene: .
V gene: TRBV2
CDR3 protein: CASLDKGGVAKNIQYF
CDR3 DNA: TGTGCCAGCCTGGACAAGGGTGGAGTAGCCAAAAACATTCAGTACTTC

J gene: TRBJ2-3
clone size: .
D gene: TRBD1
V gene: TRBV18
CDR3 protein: CASSPALQGVGTDTQYF
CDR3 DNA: TGTGCCAGCTCACCTGCACTCCAGGGGGTTGGAACAGATACGCAGTATTTT

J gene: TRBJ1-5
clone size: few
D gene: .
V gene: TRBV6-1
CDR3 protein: CASSERGSAQHF
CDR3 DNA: TGTGCCAGCAGTGAAAGGGGTTCGGCCCAGCATTTT

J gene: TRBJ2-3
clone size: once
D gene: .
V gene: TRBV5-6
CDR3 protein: CASSYIGATDTQYF
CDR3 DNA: TGTGCCAGCAGCTATATAGGGGCGACAGATACGCAGTATTTT

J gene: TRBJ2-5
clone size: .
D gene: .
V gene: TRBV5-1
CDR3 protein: CASSLAGLGAETQYF
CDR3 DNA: TGCGCCAGCAGCTTGGCTGGGCTAGGGGCAGAGACCCAGTACTTC

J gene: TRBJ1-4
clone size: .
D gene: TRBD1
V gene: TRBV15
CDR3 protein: CASRDRGGEKLFF
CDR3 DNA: TGTGCCAGCCGGGACAGGGGTGGAGAAAAACTGTTTTTT

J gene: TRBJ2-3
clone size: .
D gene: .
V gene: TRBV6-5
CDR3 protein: CASRGEQDTQYF
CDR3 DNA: TGTGCCAGCAGGGGAGAACAAGATACGCAGTATTTT

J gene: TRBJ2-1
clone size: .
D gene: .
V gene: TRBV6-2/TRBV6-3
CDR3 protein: CASRRLINLLDDSDEQFF
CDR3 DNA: TGTGCCAGCCGCCGGTTGATTAACCTTTTGGATGATAGCGATGAGCAGTTCTTC

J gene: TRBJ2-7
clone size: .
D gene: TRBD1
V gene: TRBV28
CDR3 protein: CASSSGQGPYEQYF
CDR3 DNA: TGTGCCAGCAGCTCGGGACAGGGGCCCTACGAGCAGTACTTC

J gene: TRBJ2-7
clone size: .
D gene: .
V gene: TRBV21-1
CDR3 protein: CASSKGVGQRSYEQYF
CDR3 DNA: TGTGCCAGCAGCAAAGGGGTGGGACAGAGATCCTACGAGCAGTACTTC

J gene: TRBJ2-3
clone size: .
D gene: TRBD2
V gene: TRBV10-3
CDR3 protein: CAISERGLGTSGVGDTQYF
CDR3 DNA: TGTGCCATCAGTGAGCGCGGCCTCGGGACTAGCGGGGTTGGTGATACGCAGTATTTT

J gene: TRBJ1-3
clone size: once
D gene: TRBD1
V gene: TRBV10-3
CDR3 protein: CAISSTGGEGNAIYF
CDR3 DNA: TGTGCCATCAGTTCCACAGGGGGCGAGGGGAACGCCATATATTTT

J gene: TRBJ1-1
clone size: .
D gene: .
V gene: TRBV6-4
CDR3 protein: CASSDSQRYRNTEAFF
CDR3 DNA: TGTGCCAGCAGTGACTCACAACGGTACAGAAACACTGAAGCTTTCTTT

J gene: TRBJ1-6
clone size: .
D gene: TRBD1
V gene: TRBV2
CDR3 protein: CASSAQGDNSPLHF
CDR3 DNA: TGTGCCAGCAGTGCGCAGGGGGACAATTCACCCCTCCACTTT